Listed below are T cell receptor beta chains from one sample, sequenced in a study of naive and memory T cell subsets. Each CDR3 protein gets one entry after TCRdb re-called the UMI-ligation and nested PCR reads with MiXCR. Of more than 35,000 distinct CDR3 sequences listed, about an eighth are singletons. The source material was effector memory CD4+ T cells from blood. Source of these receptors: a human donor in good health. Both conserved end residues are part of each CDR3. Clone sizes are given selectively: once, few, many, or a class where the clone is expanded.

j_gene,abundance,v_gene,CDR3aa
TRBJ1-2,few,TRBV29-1,CSVATHVPNRDGYTF
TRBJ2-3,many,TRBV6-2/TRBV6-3,CASSYDRGAHASTDTQYF
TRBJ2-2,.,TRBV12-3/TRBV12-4,CASSFGDRGTGELFF
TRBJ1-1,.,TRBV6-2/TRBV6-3,CASRPIDTEAFF
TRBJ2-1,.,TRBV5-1,CESRASPGGNEQFF
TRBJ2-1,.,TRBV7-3,CASSRTPTSYNEQFF
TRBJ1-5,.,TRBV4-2,CASSQGGQGIRQPQHF
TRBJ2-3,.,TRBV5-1,CASSLGVAGGPGDTQYF
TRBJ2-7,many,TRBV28,CASSSGTGVIEQYF
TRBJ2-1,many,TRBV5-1,CASSFREDWEQFF
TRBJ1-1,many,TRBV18,CASSPTPGGTEAFF
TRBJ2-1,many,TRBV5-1,CASSRDPYNEQFF
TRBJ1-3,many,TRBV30,CAWSEAGNTIYF
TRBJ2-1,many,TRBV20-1,CSARDPASSYNEQFF
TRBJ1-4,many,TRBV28,CASSLGRRNEKLFF
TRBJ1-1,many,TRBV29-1,CSVVVHPNTEAFF
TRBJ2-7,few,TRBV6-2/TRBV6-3,CASRRDGSYEQYF
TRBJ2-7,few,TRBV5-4,CASSLDPGTVSSYEQYF
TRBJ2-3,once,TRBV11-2,CASSLNLAADTQYF
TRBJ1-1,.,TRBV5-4,CASSLDRGRRTEAFF
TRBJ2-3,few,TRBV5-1,CASSREGGPTDTQYF
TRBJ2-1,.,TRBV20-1,CSAYPDSSSYNEQFF
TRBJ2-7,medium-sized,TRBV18,CASSPPFAGPSYEQYF
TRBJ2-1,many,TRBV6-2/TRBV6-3,CASSYMDYFHREQFF
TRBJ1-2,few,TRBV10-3,CAISEPDYGYTF
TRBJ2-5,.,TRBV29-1,CSVVRGQETQYF
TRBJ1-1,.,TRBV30,CAWWRLGIEAFF
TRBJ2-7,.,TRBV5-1,CASRSGEATSYEQYF
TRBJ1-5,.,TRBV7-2,CASSFTEGGNQPQHF
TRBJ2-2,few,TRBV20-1,CSARDFSTSGYRSGELFF
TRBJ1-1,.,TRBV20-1,CSWVMNTEAFF
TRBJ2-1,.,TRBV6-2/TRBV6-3,CASSRGAYNEQFF
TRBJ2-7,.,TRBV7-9,CASTPRGYEQYF
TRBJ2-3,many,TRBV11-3,CASSLSSAPDTQYF
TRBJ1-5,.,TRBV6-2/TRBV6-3,CASSYSGRNLNQPQHF
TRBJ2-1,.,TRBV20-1,CSAATSGRADNEQFF
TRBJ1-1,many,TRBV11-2,CASSLAWVGDLSRVHTEAFF
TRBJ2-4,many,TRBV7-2,CASSLSPDGNIQYF
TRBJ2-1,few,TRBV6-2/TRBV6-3,CASREAGAWSTLTNEQFF
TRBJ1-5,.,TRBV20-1,CSARGGSTYSNQPQHF
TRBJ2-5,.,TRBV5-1,CASSLGFGGQGKETQYF
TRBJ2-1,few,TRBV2,CASRGTVIQGEQFF
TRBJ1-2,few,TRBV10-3,CAISGRDRSPNYGYTF
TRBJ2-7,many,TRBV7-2,CASSPTGGGFYEQYF
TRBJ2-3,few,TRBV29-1,CSVDQGAADTQYF
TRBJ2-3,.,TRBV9,CASSVEGGGVAAQDTQYF
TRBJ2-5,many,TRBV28,CASSPQGTPRETQYF
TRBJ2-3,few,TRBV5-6,CASSWGLAGGHTQYF
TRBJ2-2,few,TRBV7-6,CASSFLEGWGTGELFF
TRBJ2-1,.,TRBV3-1,CARNHERKRDYNEQFF